This record covers a single T cell receptor beta chain. The antigen remains unidentified. This specimen comes from a study of Graves' ophthalmopathy and Graves' hyperthyroidism. Study details: Pretreatment peripheral blood was obtained at initial diagnosis.

Trimming removed 4 bases at V and 0 bases at J, with 19 bases between. CDR3 length: 18 amino acids. Germline-derived CDR1 and CDR2 are LGHNA and YSLEER. Points from the study as a whole: The model reached roughly 70% sensitivity and 72.22% specificity for predicting ophthalmopathy progression. Blood was where most expanded thyroid clonotypes above 0.001 frequency also turned up.

RNA transcripts served as template for amplifying TCR beta CDR3 sequences. HTBI-primed RT-PCR formed the first round, and a multiplex PCR formed the second. TCRdb re-derived calls from the multiplex PCR reads in MiXCR, one entry per CDR3 protein. The profile shows around 600,000 distinct CDR3 sequences, about 41% of them singletons. Sequencing was performed on peripheral blood. The receptor's source is an adult man with Graves' ophthalmopathy. The chain uses TRBV4-3 and TRBJ1-3; D is uncertain. CDR3 amino acids: CASSPGLLGRRSGNTIYF. The CDR3 coding sequence is TGCGCCAGCAGCCCTGGTCTTCTCGGCCGCCGCTCTGGAAACACCATATATTTT.